This T cell receptor beta chain was sequenced for a study of T-cell memory formation after mild COVID-19. The overall study: Clustering of TCRs was largely donor specific. Study observations and caveats: Proof of SARS-CoV-2 specificity was absent for the second-wave clones that crested on day 37. The study found balanced CD4/CD8 in clones contracting day 15 to 85 and a CD4+ lean in later expanders. Largely, contracting CD4+ clones fell within CM and EM, and contracting CD8+ clones within EMRA.

This clonotype showed up just a few times. The antigen is undetermined. From the 5' RACE reads, TCRdb called clonotypes with MiXCR, one entry per CDR3 protein. The table records about 320,000 distinct CDR3 sequences, more than 13% of them present only once. V was trimmed by 4 bases and J by 3 bases, leaving 10 bases between them. CDR3 size: 14 residues. Germline CDR1 reads MNHEY; CDR2 reads SVGAGI. The TCR sequence derives from a man aged 18 to 30 who had mild COVID-19 (a few samples of this study predate the infection). Cell type and time point are not known. V gene TRBV6-5 combines with J gene TRBJ2-1, with D perhaps assigned TRBD1 or TRBD2 (5 bases each). Sequencing was carried out using PBMCs or a T cell subset sorted from them (not recorded which). The chain's CDR3 is CASSSVGVYNEQFF. The DNA for the CDR3 is TGTGCCAGCAGTTCAGTGGGGGTCTACAATGAGCAGTTCTTC.